This TCR beta chain came from a study of T cells in tumors after PD-1 blockade. Study summary: Patients received pembrolizumab 200 mg every 3 weeks or cemiplimab 350 mg every 2 weeks.

Repertoires were generated with immunoSEQ multiplex PCR, while TCRdb's copy carries only in-frame clones and drops some. The sample yields roughly 12,000 clones, about 63% seen once. This clone has more than one count but fewer than ten. Antigen specificity is unknown. Study-level findings and limits: Some novel exhausted tumor clones appeared in pre-treatment blood, suggesting peripheral recruitment.

The junction had 7 bases not matched to a gene; V was cut back by 4 bases and J by 10 bases. The CDR3 extends over 15 amino acids. Germline V gene data show CDR1 as SGHRS and CDR2 as YFSETQ. Source: tumor tissue, taken before anti-PD-1 treatment. The chain couples TRBV5-1 to TRBJ1-6, with TRBD1 matching over 11 bases. The sequence derives from a human donor with basal cell carcinoma. The DNA of the CDR3 is TGCGCCAGCAGCGTCGGGACAGGGGGAGGGTCACCCCTCCACTTT. Its protein is CASSVGTGGGSPLHF.